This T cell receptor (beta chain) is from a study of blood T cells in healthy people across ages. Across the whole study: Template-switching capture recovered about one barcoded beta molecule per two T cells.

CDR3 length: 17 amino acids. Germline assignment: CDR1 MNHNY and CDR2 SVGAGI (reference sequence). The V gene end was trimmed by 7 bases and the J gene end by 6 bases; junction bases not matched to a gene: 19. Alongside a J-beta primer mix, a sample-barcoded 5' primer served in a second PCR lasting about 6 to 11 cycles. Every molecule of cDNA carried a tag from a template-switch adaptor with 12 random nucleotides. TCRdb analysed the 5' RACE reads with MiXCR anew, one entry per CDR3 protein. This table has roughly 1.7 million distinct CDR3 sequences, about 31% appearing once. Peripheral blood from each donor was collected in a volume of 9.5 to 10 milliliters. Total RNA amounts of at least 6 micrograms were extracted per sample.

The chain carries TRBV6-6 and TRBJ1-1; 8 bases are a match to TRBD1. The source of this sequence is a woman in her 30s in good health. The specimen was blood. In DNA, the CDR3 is TGTGCCAGCAACCCGAGGGGCCGGGACAGGATACATTCTGAAGCTTTCTTT. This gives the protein CASNPRGRDRIHSEAFF.